Following are 8 T cell receptor beta chains from one sample sequenced in a study of OX40 agonist ivuxolimab in advanced cancers. The assay was immunoSEQ multiplex PCR, and TCRdb's table has in-frame clones only and misses some. The table records about 62,000 clones, approximately 91% of them present only once. The sample here was CD4+ or CD8+ T cells sorted from blood, taken in a trial of the OX40 agonist ivuxolimab. The receptors were gathered from an adult with an advanced solid tumor such as melanoma, head and neck, liver or kidney cancer.

The rearrangement joins TRBV27 to TRBJ2-7, with D possibly matching TRBD2 (5 bases). Between the trimmed V and J ends, which lost 2 bases and 1 base, there was a span of 12 bases. The CDR3 contains 15 residues. The germline V gene has CDR1 MNHEY and CDR2 SMNVEV (reference sequence). This CDR3 reads CASSLMAGPSYEQYF. CDR3 nucleotide sequence: TGTGCCAGCAGTTTAATGGCGGGCCCGTCCTACGAGCAGTACTTC.

V and J are TRBV28 and TRBJ2-7; 7 positions agree with TRBD1. Germline V lookup: CDR1 MDHEN, CDR2 SYDVKM. The CDR3 covers 14 residues. Germline trimming cut 3 bases from V and 1 base from J; bases unmatched to any gene: 3. The CDR3: CASSLTGQSYEQYF. DNA for the CDR3: TGTGCCAGCAGTTTGACGGGACAGTCCTACGAGCAGTACTTC.

The J gene is TRBJ2-2, the V gene TRBV18; weak D call: TRBD2 (5 bases). This CDR3 has 15 residues. Germline V CDR1 and CDR2: KGHSH, LQKENI. Between the trimmed V and J ends, which lost 5 bases and 2 bases, there was a span of 12 bases. For the CDR3, the DNA is TGTGCCAGCTCAACCGCCTCTAGCAACACCGGGGAGCTGTTTTTT. This translates into CASSTASSNTGELFF.

This chain uses TRBV6-1 with TRBJ2-3; D is undetermined. With 2 bases removed from V and 2 bases from J, the gap between germline ends came to 8 bases. This CDR3 spans 14 amino acids. Germline-derived CDR1 and CDR2 are MNHNS and SASEGT. This CDR3 is CASSEQAVTDTQYF. The CDR3 DNA follows: TGTGCCAGCAGTGAACAGGCAGTCACAGATACGCAGTATTTT.

The DNA of the CDR3 is TGTGCTAGTGGTTTGGGGCTAGCGGGAGTTTTCCACGGGGAGCTGTTTTTT. Encoded protein: CASGLGLAGVFHGELFF. The chain is built from TRBV12-5 and TRBJ2-2; 10 bases line up with TRBD2. Germline V gene data show CDR1 as LGHNT and CDR2 as FRNRAP. There are 17 residues in the CDR3. Trimming removed 1 base from V and 7 bases from J; junction bases left unmatched: 9. The full variable domain, with the rest looked up from reference TRBV12-5 and TRBJ2-2, is DARVTQTPRHKVTEMGQEVTMRCQPILGHNTVFWYRQTMMQGLELLAYFRNRAPLDDSGMPKDRFSAEMPDATLATLKIQPSEPRDSAVYFCASGLGLAGVFHGELFFGEGSRLTVL.

The rearrangement links TRBV28 to TRBJ1-6; D may be TRBD1 (6 bases). CDR1 and CDR2 from the germline V gene are MDHEN and SYDVKM. V dropped 3 bases and J dropped 6 bases, with 9 bases sitting between them. CDR3 length equals 14 residues. CDR3 DNA sequence: TGTGCCAGCAGTTTTTTACAGGGTAATTCACCCCTCCACTTT. Protein: CASSFLQGNSPLHF.

The genes are TRBV11-2 and TRBJ2-1; no reliable D call. V shed 0 bases and J shed 6 bases, with 18 bases lying between them. Germline V lookup: CDR1 SGHAT, CDR2 FQNNGV. This CDR3 comprises 17 residues. DNA for the CDR3: TGTGCCAGCAGCTTAGATCTAGTACTGGGTGGGGTCAATGAGCAGTTCTTC. Protein: CASSLDLVLGGVNEQFF.

The chain employs TRBV2 and TRBJ1-4, with TRBD1 matching 9 bases. Trimming at V came to 9 bases and at J to 5 bases, leaving 4 bases not matched to a gene. The CDR3 contains 13 residues. The germline gives CDR1 SNHLY, CDR2 FYNNEI. The CDR3 bases are TGTGCCAGGCGGACAGGGGAGAATGAAAAACTGTTTTTT. It translates to CARRTGENEKLFF. Using reference TRBV2 and TRBJ1-4 for the parts outside the CDR3, the full variable domain is EPEVTQTPSHQVTQMGQEVILRCVPISNHLYFYWYRQILGQKVEFLVSFYNNEISEKSEIFDDQFSVERPDGSNFTLKIRSTKLEDSAMYFCARRTGENEKLFFGSGTQLSVL.